Following are 27 T cell receptor beta chains from one sample sequenced in a study of CD8+ T cells in alopecia areata. Sequencing relied on a cDNA template that was reverse transcribed from extracted RNA. Assay used: immunoSEQ multiplex PCR; TCRdb lists only in-frame clones, some missing. Of around 250,000 clones listed, approximately 61% are singletons. This sample comprised CD4+ T cells sorted from blood, obtained at week 0. The receptors were gathered from a human donor with alopecia areata.

The chain has TRBV29-1 and TRBJ2-5; a possible D gene is TRBD1 (6 bases). V was cut by 3 bases and J by 0 bases, with 11 bases left in between. The CDR3 is made up of 14 amino acids. The V gene's germline CDR1 is SQVTM and CDR2 ANQGSEA. CDR3 nucleotide sequence: TGCAGCGTTGAGCAACAGGGATACCAAGAGACCCAGTACTTC. Translating gives CSVEQQGYQETQYF. Looking up the rest from reference TRBV29-1 and TRBJ2-5 gives the full variable domain: SAVISQKPSRDICQRGTSLTIQCQVDSQVTMMFWYRQQPGQSLTLIATANQGSEATYESGFVIDKFPISRPNLTFSTLTVSNMSPEDSSIYLCSVEQQGYQETQYFGPGTRLLVL.

The rearrangement uses TRBV6-5 and TRBJ2-7; D may be TRBD1 or TRBD2 (5 bases each). The germline V gene has CDR1 MNHEY and CDR2 SVGAGI. This CDR3 comprises 14 residues. V was cut by 7 bases and J by 3 bases, with 16 bases left in between. The CDR3 DNA reads as TGTGCCAGCAAACCGGGACCCATACTCTACGAGCAGTACTTC. This codes for CASKPGPILYEQYF.

This chain connects TRBV29-1 to TRBJ1-1; D is uncertain. Germline-derived CDR1 and CDR2 are SQVTM and ANQGSEA. V shed 4 bases and J shed 1 base, with 10 bases lying between them. The CDR3 loop spans 13 amino acids. The CDR3, as DNA: TGCAGCGTTGTTCTAGGGAGGAACACTGAAGCTTTCTTT. Translating it yields CSVVLGRNTEAFF.

The chain combines TRBV30 with TRBJ1-5; a possible D gene is TRBD1 (6 bases). Germline V gene sequence: CDR1 GTSNPN, CDR2 SVGIG (reference sequence). The CDR3 has 13 residues. Trimming shortened V by 4 bases and J by 2 bases, and 9 bases separated the two germline ends. This CDR3 reads CAWNTGRNQPQHF. Written as DNA, the CDR3 is TGTGCCTGGAATACAGGGCGCAATCAGCCCCAGCATTTT.

CDR3 coding DNA: TGTGCCTGGAGTGTACAGGGCAATGGCTACACCTTC. Its protein is CAWSVQGNGYTF. V and J are TRBV30 and TRBJ1-2, with D perhaps matching TRBD1 (6 bases). Per the germline V gene, CDR1 is GTSNPN and CDR2 is SVGIG (reference sequence). V lost 0 bases to trimming and J lost 6 bases, with 8 bases between them. CDR3 length equals 12 residues.

Comment on this clone: Since a much larger clone is just one base distant, this may be a read error. The chain combines TRBV5-6 with TRBJ2-1; maybe TRBD2 (6 bases). Germline loops: CDR1 SGHDT, CDR2 YYEEEE. V was pared by 0 bases and J by 13 bases, with 17 bases between. The CDR3 has 14 amino acids. The CDR3 loop is CASSLASTPGSQFF. Written as DNA, the CDR3 is TGTGCCAGCAGCTTGGCCAGTACCCCCGGGAGCCAGTTCTTC.

This chain connects TRBV7-2 to TRBJ2-7; the match to TRBD2 covers 16 bases. CDR1 is SGHTA and CDR2 is FQGNSA in the germline V gene. The CDR3 spans 17 residues. V was pared by 5 bases and J by 4 bases, with 8 bases of the junction left unmatched. CDR3 loop: CASSPGLAGGPGYEQYF. CDR3 DNA: TGTGCCAGCAGCCCGGGACTAGCGGGGGGGCCAGGTTACGAGCAGTACTTC.

This clone has a handful of counts. The V and J genes are TRBV9 and TRBJ1-5; maybe TRBD1 (5 bases). The CDR3 consists of 13 residues. The V end lost 3 bases, the J end lost 5 bases, and 9 bases lay between the germline ends. Germline CDR1 and CDR2: SGDLS and YYNGEE. Here the CDR3 DNA reads TGTGCCAGCAGCGCTCTAGGGGATCAGCCCCAGCATTTT. Translation: CASSALGDQPQHF.

CDR3 loop: CASSEAWTVHNQPQHF. The CDR3 coding sequence is TGCGCCAGCAGCGAAGCCTGGACAGTGCACAATCAGCCCCAGCATTTT. The chain combines TRBV4-3 with TRBJ1-5; weak D call: TRBD1 (6 bases). The V gene lost 5 bases and the J gene lost 3 bases, with 17 bases spanning the gap. The CDR3 sequence is 16 residues long. Germline CDR1 is LGHNA and CDR2 is YSLEER.

CDR3: CASSHRIEAFF. The CDR3 nucleotides are TGTGCCAGCAGCCACAGGATTGAAGCTTTCTTT. The chain has TRBV5-6 and TRBJ1-1; D is perhaps TRBD1 (5 bases). CDR3 size: 11 residues. Trimming took off 4 bases at V and 7 bases at J, with 8 bases between the two ends. Per germline, CDR1 SGHDT and CDR2 YYEEEE.

V usage is TRBV4-3 and J usage is TRBJ2-4; tentatively, D is TRBD2 (5 bases). Trimming stripped 1 base from V and 7 bases from J, with 11 bases between. The CDR3 length is 14 residues. The germline CDR1 and CDR2 sequences are LGHNA and YSLEER. The CDR3 protein is CASSQGGRRNIQYF. The CDR3, as DNA: TGCGCCAGCAGCCAAGGAGGCCGGAGGAACATTCAGTACTTC.

This clone has more than one count but fewer than ten. The genes are TRBV7-9 and TRBJ1-1, with unresolved D. The CDR3 contains 13 residues. Trimming took off 5 bases at V and 1 base at J, with 8 bases between the two ends. CDR1 is SEHNR, CDR2 FQNEAQ, per germline (reference sequence). CDR3 residues: CASSPQSNTEAFF. Here the CDR3 DNA reads TGTGCCAGCAGCCCGCAGTCGAACACTGAAGCTTTCTTT.

J is TRBJ2-2 and V is TRBV30, with D possibly called TRBD1 or TRBD2 (5 bases each). The CDR3 consists of 11 residues. V was pared by 2 bases and J by 9 bases, with 7 bases between. CDR1 and CDR2 from the germline V gene are GTSNPN and SVGIG (reference sequence). CDR3 bases: TGTGCCTGGAGTCCGGGGCGGGAGCTGTTTTTT. Its translation is CAWSPGRELFF.

This rearrangement joins TRBV30 to TRBJ2-7, with D uncertain. With 2 bases removed from V and 5 bases from J, the gap between germline ends came to 7 bases. The CDR3 contains 11 residues. Germline-derived CDR1 and CDR2 are GTSNPN and SVGIG (reference sequence). Written as DNA, the CDR3 is TGTGCCTGGAGTTCGCTGCACGAGCAGTACTTC. Protein: CAWSSLHEQYF.

CDR3 loop: CASSVDPSGTRPLSSYNEQFF. CDR3 DNA sequence: TGTGCCAGCAGCGTAGACCCCTCCGGGACTCGCCCCTTAAGCTCCTACAATGAGCAGTTCTTC. This chain connects TRBV9 to TRBJ2-1; D is perhaps TRBD2 (6 bases). Trimming shortened V by 0 bases and J by 0 bases, and 25 bases separated the two germline ends. Germline V gene data show CDR1 as SGDLS and CDR2 as YYNGEE. This CDR3 contains 21 residues. The entire variable domain, with the rest obtained from reference TRBV9 and TRBJ2-1, is as follows: DSGVTQTPKHLITATGQRVTLRCSPRSGDLSVYWYQQSLDQGLQFLIQYYNGEERAKGNILERFSAQQFPDLHSELNLSSLELGDSALYFCASSVDPSGTRPLSSYNEQFFGPGTRLTVL.

At least ten counts were recorded for this clone. The chain is built from TRBV7-8 and TRBJ2-5, with D possibly being TRBD2 (6 bases). Trimming shortened V by 3 bases and J by 4 bases, and 9 bases separated the two germline ends. The length of the CDR3 is 13 residues. Germline V gene lookup returns CDR1 SGHVS and CDR2 FQNEAQ. In DNA, the CDR3 is TGTGCCAGCAGCTTCGGGGGATTAGAGACCCAGTACTTC. Amino acids: CASSFGGLETQYF.

CDR3 protein: CASSPLLAGPRDTQYF. The DNA of the CDR3 is TGTGCCAGCAGCCCCCTACTAGCGGGGCCAAGAGATACGCAGTATTTT. The V and J genes are TRBV7-2 and TRBJ2-3, with 10 bases matching TRBD2. CDR1 and CDR2 (germline): SGHTA, FQGNSA. Germline trimming cut 5 bases from V and 5 bases from J; bases unmatched to any gene: 10. The CDR3 covers 16 residues.

This chain connects TRBV4-2 to TRBJ1-1; D is ambiguous. Germline values: CDR1 LGHNA, CDR2 YNFKEQ. With 3 bases removed from V and 0 bases from J, the gap between germline ends came to 5 bases. The length of the CDR3 is 13 residues. CDR3 in amino acids: CASSQQMNTEAFF. In DNA, the CDR3 is TGTGCCAGCAGCCAGCAGATGAACACTGAAGCTTTCTTT.

This chain uses TRBV5-4 with TRBJ1-5; D not certain. Germline V lookup: CDR1 SGHNT, CDR2 YYREEE (reference sequence). The CDR3 is 13 amino acids. The ends were cut back, 0 bases at V and 8 bases at J, with 9 bases in the middle. The CDR3 DNA reads TGTGCCAGCAGCTTGGGAGGATCTGAGCCCCAGCATTTT. Translation: CASSLGGSEPQHF.

The chain links TRBV5-6 to TRBJ2-1; perhaps TRBD1 as D (6 bases). This CDR3 spans 15 amino acids. Between the trimmed V and J ends, which lost 5 bases and 6 bases, there was a span of 18 bases. From germline, CDR1 is SGHDT and CDR2 YYEEEE. This CDR3 is CASRLGALRGNEQFF. The CDR3 DNA sequence: TGTGCCAGCAGGCTGGGGGCGCTCCGGGGCAATGAGCAGTTCTTC.

V is TRBV6-6 and J is TRBJ2-5; no clear D. The CDR3 has 15 amino acids. Trimming removed 4 bases from V and 1 base from J, with 13 bases in between. Germline CDR1 is MNHNY and CDR2 is SVGAGI (reference sequence). The CDR3 protein is CASSLLDASQETQYF. CDR3 coding DNA: TGTGCCAGCAGTTTACTTGACGCCTCCCAAGAGACCCAGTACTTC.

This chain joins TRBV5-1 and TRBJ1-2, with D possibly matching TRBD1 (5 bases). This CDR3 has 13 residues. V lost 7 bases and J lost 8, with 18 bases in between. The germline V gene has CDR1 SGHRS and CDR2 YFSETQ. The CDR3 protein is CASLDDQGGGYTF. DNA of the CDR3: TGCGCCAGCTTGGATGATCAGGGAGGAGGCTACACCTTC.

This clone came up once. The same CDR3 arises from other DNA sequences in this sample as well. V is TRBV29-1 and J is TRBJ1-2, with D unresolved. The CDR3 has 11 residues. With 5 bases removed from V and 1 base from J, the gap between germline ends came to 5 bases. Germline-derived CDR1 and CDR2 are SQVTM and ANQGSEA. In DNA form, the CDR3 reads TGCAGCGTTCTTAGTAACTATGGCTACACCTTC. Amino acid sequence: CSVLSNYGYTF.

The rearrangement links TRBV9 to TRBJ2-6; unclear D gene. There are 16 residues in the CDR3. Germline V lookup: CDR1 SGDLS, CDR2 YYNGEE. Trimming left V 2 bases short and J 2 bases short, with 11 bases between. CDR3 bases: TGTGCCAGCAGCGTCGACCGCGGTCCTGGGGCCAACGTCCTGACTTTC. Translating gives CASSVDRGPGANVLTF. Variable domain in full (rest from reference TRBV9 and TRBJ2-6): DSGVTQTPKHLITATGQRVTLRCSPRSGDLSVYWYQQSLDQGLQFLIQYYNGEERAKGNILERFSAQQFPDLHSELNLSSLELGDSALYFCASSVDRGPGANVLTFGAGSRLTVL.

V and J are TRBV27 and TRBJ1-6, with unresolved D. Germline V lookup: CDR1 MNHEY, CDR2 SMNVEV (reference sequence). The CDR3 has 14 residues. The V end was cut by 4 bases, the J end by 6 bases, with 10 bases between. The CDR3 DNA sequence: TGTGCCAGCAGTTCGGAGGTTATTAATTCACCCCTCCACTTT. It codes for CASSSEVINSPLHF.

This chain links TRBV5-1 with TRBJ1-1; D is undetermined. The V end was cut by 0 bases, the J end by 2 bases, with 8 bases between. The CDR3 totals 14 residues. Germline-derived CDR1 and CDR2 are SGHRS and YFSETQ. The CDR3 loop is CASSLEQLNTEAFF. CDR3 bases: TGCGCCAGCAGCTTGGAACAGCTAAACACTGAAGCTTTCTTT.

J is TRBJ2-3 and V is TRBV5-4; D ambiguous. CDR1 and CDR2 from the germline V gene are SGHNT and YYREEE (reference sequence). The CDR3 length is 13 residues. Trimming left V 1 base short and J 6 bases short, with 9 bases between. Here the CDR3 reads CASSLLTPDTQYF. The CDR3 DNA sequence: TGTGCCAGCAGCTTGCTAACCCCCGATACGCAGTATTTT.